These 15 T cell receptor beta chains were sequenced from one sample in a study of breast tumors, draining lymph nodes, adjacent tissues. MiXCR was run by TCRdb on the multiplex PCR reads, yielding one entry per CDR3 protein. Of about 200,000 distinct CDR3 sequences listed, approximately 30% were seen once; the top ten hold about 4.5%. Samples came from axillary lymph nodes draining the breast cancer. What was sequenced was axillary lymph node tissue. These receptors were taken from a female donor with breast cancer. Some clones in this sample may be carry-over from other donors' samples.

This clonotype was counted many times. The V call is TRBV15, the J call TRBJ2-5; possibly TRBD1 or TRBD2 for D (6 bases each). CDR3 length: 14 amino acids. V shed 0 bases and J shed 5 bases, with 10 bases lying between them. Germline V gene lookup returns CDR1 LNHNV and CDR2 YYDKDF (reference sequence). The CDR3 here is CATSRDRGAETQYF. The CDR3 DNA sequence: TGTGCCACCAGCAGAGATAGGGGGGCTGAGACCCAGTACTTC.

This clonotype was seen at least ten times. This sequence joins TRBV4-1 and TRBJ2-5, with 7 bases fitting TRBD2. The CDR3 sequence is 16 residues long. Losses at the gene ends were 4 bases for V and 5 bases for J; bases not matched to a gene: 13. Germline V gene data show CDR1 as MGHRA and CDR2 as YSYEKL. DNA of the CDR3: TGCGCCAGCAGCCTAGGTGGGGGGGGAGAATGGGAGACCCAGTACTTC. This encodes CASSLGGGGEWETQYF.

This clonotype showed up many times. This sequence joins TRBV2 and TRBJ2-5, with TRBD2 matching 9 bases. V trimming: 7 bases; J trimming: 5 bases; junction bases outside the gene matches: 8. Per the germline V gene, CDR1 is SNHLY and CDR2 is FYNNEI. The CDR3 has 14 residues. CDR3 DNA: TGTGCCAGCATGATGGCTAGCGGGGCGGAGACCCAGTACTTC. It codes for CASMMASGAETQYF.

V gene TRBV6-1 combines with J gene TRBJ2-3; D tentatively fits TRBD1 or TRBD2 (6 bases each). The CDR3 extends over 15 amino acids. Trimming removed 6 bases from V and 3 bases from J, with 16 bases in between. Germline values: CDR1 MNHNS, CDR2 SASEGT. CDR3 coding DNA: TGTGCCAGCAGGGAGGGGCAGGGGTTAACAGATACGCAGTATTTT. This gives the protein CASREGQGLTDTQYF.

The table lists this clonotype with a few counts. The chain carries TRBV18 and TRBJ1-5; D is ambiguous. This CDR3 has 14 amino acids. Germline CDR1 KGHSH, CDR2 LQKENI. V was shortened by 9 bases and J by 6 bases, with 18 bases between the two germline ends. As DNA, the CDR3 is TGTGCCAGTTCAGAGGTCCGGGTAGGTCAGCCCCAGCATTTT. Residues: CASSEVRVGQPQHF. The complete variable domain, with remaining parts taken from reference TRBV18 and TRBJ1-5, reads NAGVMQNPRHLVRRRGQEARLRCSPMKGHSHVYWYRQLPEEGLKFMVYLQKENIIDESGMPKERFSAEFPKEGPSILRIQQVVRGDSAAYFCASSEVRVGQPQHFGDGTRLSIL.

This clonotype has ten or more counts. The CDR3 loop reads CASSSTSGGVVFF. DNA for the CDR3: TGTGCCAGCAGCTCAACTAGCGGGGGGGTTGTGTTCTTC. This chain joins TRBV7-9 and TRBJ2-1, with 13 bases that match TRBD2. This CDR3 has 13 residues. V dropped 4 bases and J dropped 15; count of bases not matched to a gene: 6. Germline-derived CDR1 and CDR2 are SEHNR and FQNEAQ (reference sequence). Supplemented by reference TRBV7-9 and TRBJ2-1, the full variable domain reads DTGVSQNPRHKITKRGQNVTFRCDPISEHNRLYWYRQTLGQGPEFLTYFQNEAQLEKSRLLSDRFSAERPKGSFSTLEIQRTEQGDSAMYLCASSSTSGGVVFFGPGTRLTVL.

This clonotype was found many times. The rearrangement joins TRBV7-9 to TRBJ1-5; tentative D call: TRBD1 (6 bases). V lost 5 bases and J 3 bases, leaving 14 bases between the germline ends. CDR1 is SEHNR and CDR2 is FQNEAQ in the germline V gene (reference sequence). This CDR3 spans 15 amino acids. This CDR3 reads CASSPQGGNNQPQHF. CDR3 bases: TGTGCCAGCAGCCCACAGGGAGGGAACAATCAGCCCCAGCATTTT.

This clonotype has ten or more counts. The gene calls are TRBV6-2 or TRBV6-3 and TRBJ2-5; possibly TRBD1 or TRBD2 for D (7 bases each). Trimming removed 6 bases from V and 2 bases from J, with 19 bases in between. There are 16 residues in the CDR3. The germline V gene encodes CDR1 MNHEY and CDR2 SVGEGT. This CDR3 reads CASSLRQGGPQETQYF. In DNA, the CDR3 is TGTGCCAGCAGCCTGAGACAGGGAGGGCCTCAAGAGACCCAGTACTTC.

The genes are TRBV7-9 and TRBJ2-7; 8 positions agree with TRBD2. The junction had 10 bases not matched to a gene; V was cut back by 2 bases and J by 7 bases. There are 15 residues in the CDR3. Per the germline V gene, CDR1 is SEHNR and CDR2 is FQNEAQ (reference sequence). This CDR3 is CASSLSGGEGREQYF. CDR3 nucleotides: TGTGCCAGCAGCTTATCGGGGGGGGAAGGACGGGAGCAGTACTTC. Filled out from reference TRBV7-9 and TRBJ2-7, the complete variable domain reads DTGVSQNPRHKITKRGQNVTFRCDPISEHNRLYWYRQTLGQGPEFLTYFQNEAQLEKSRLLSDRFSAERPKGSFSTLEIQRTEQGDSAMYLCASSLSGGEGREQYFGPGTRLTVT.

In its sample, this clonotype was seen many times. The V gene is TRBV5-8, the J gene TRBJ1-4; possibly TRBD1 for D (5 bases). The CDR3 has 16 amino acids. From germline, CDR1 is SGHTS and CDR2 YDEGEE. Trimming shortened V by 4 bases and J by 6 bases, and 19 bases separated the two germline ends. The CDR3 DNA is TGTGCCAGCAGCACTGGCAGGAGGGACTTGGATGAAAAACTGTTTTTT. Encoded protein: CASSTGRRDLDEKLFF.

This clonotype was seen at least ten times. V usage is TRBV5-1 and J usage is TRBJ1-6; TRBD1 matches 7 bases. The V gene end was trimmed by 0 bases and the J gene end by 8 bases; junction bases not matched to a gene: 5. This CDR3 contains 15 residues. CDR1 is SGHRS, CDR2 YFSETQ, per germline. The CDR3 DNA reads as TGCGCCAGCAGCTTGGGGGGCAGGGGGGATTCACCCCTCCACTTT. Amino acids: CASSLGGRGDSPLHF.

The sample holds many counts of this clonotype. The chain is built from TRBV20-1 and TRBJ2-1; 10 nucleotides align to TRBD1. V shed 6 bases, J shed 4 bases, and the junction held 3 bases outside the gene matches. The CDR3 length is 13 residues. Germline-derived CDR1 and CDR2 are DFQATT and SNEGSKA (reference sequence). The CDR3 region has the DNA TGCAGTGCCGCGGACAGGGGGTACAATGAGCAGTTCTTC. The encoded protein is CSAADRGYNEQFF.

The chain links TRBV20-1 to TRBJ1-1; D perhaps matches TRBD1 (6 bases). V lost 5 bases, J lost 0 bases, and 10 bases lay in between. Germline V lookup: CDR1 DFQATT, CDR2 SNEGSKA (reference sequence). This CDR3 is built from 13 residues. The CDR3 DNA reads as TGCAGTGCTCGACAGGCGATGAACACTGAAGCTTTCTTT. Amino acids: CSARQAMNTEAFF.

In regard to this clonotype: A much larger clone is a single base away; this may be a read error. The chain combines TRBV20-1 with TRBJ2-5; 7 nucleotides align to TRBD2. The J segment lost 4 bases and the V segment lost 0 bases, leaving 8 bases of the junction unmatched. CDR1 DFQATT and CDR2 SNEGSKA come from the germline V gene (reference sequence). CDR3 size: 15 residues. CDR3 DNA: TGCAGTGCTAGAGATCTGGGGAGGGTTCCAGAGACCCAGTACTTC. Translated, it gives CSARDLGRVPETQYF.

This clonotype was counted at least ten times. V is TRBV19 and J is TRBJ2-7; 7 nucleotides match TRBD1. The germline V gene has CDR1 LNHDA and CDR2 SQIVND (reference sequence). This CDR3 spans 18 amino acids. Unmatched junction bases numbered 15, after V lost 4 bases and J lost 0 bases. As DNA, the CDR3 is TGTGCCAGTAGTAAGGGGACAGTCCAAGACCTTAGCTCCTACGAGCAGTACTTC. Its translation: CASSKGTVQDLSSYEQYF.